Listed here are 19 T cell receptor beta chains from one sample, sequenced in a study of shared clonotypes between healthy human individuals. Sequencing used immunoSEQ multiplex PCR; TCRdb keeps in-frame clones, though not all of them. The sample yields around 980,000 clones, approximately 80% seen once. The sequenced sample consisted of memory CD4+ T cells from PBMCs. The subset is: CD45RA-negative fraction. The receptors stem from a man younger than 35 in good health. Some clones in this sample may be carry-over from other donors' samples.

The V call is TRBV11-3, the J call TRBJ2-3; 11 bases match TRBD2. The CDR3 spans 16 residues. After removal of 1 base from V and 2 bases from J, the junction contained 2 bases not matched to a gene. CDR1 and CDR2 from the germline V gene are SGHNT and YENEEA. CDR3 in amino acids: CASSLGLAGITDTQYF. The CDR3 coding sequence is TGTGCCAGCAGCTTAGGACTAGCGGGAATCACAGATACGCAGTATTTT.

J is TRBJ1-1 and V is TRBV18; 7 bases align to TRBD1. Germline V gene sequence: CDR1 KGHSH, CDR2 LQKENI. J gave up 4 bases and V 4 bases, and 6 bases lay outside the gene matches. CDR3 length: 14 amino acids. The CDR3 spells CASSRGQVSTEAFF. The DNA of the CDR3 is TGTGCCAGCTCACGCGGACAGGTGAGCACTGAAGCTTTCTTT.

This clone was found once. Because the CDR3's place on the DNA is in doubt, the DNA is left out and the CDR3 is given as listed by TCRdb. The chain carries TRBV18 and TRBJ1-1. Germline-derived CDR1 and CDR2 are KGHSH and LQKENI. Ends included, the CDR3 has 21 residues. CDR3 sequence reads: CASSPRPHSEAFFRGGSEAFF.

This clone was seen a handful of times. The V call is TRBV10-3, the J call TRBJ2-1; 9 bases align to TRBD2. CDR1 is ENHRY and CDR2 is SYGVKD in the germline V gene. V was pared by 2 bases and J by 9 bases, with 8 bases of the junction left unmatched. The CDR3 is 15 residues long. CDR3 sequence (DNA): TGTGCCATCAGTGAGCTACTAGCGGGCTTCGCTGAGCAGTTCTTC. Translating it yields CAISELLAGFAEQFF.

This rearrangement joins TRBV6-1 to TRBJ1-2, with TRBD1 matching over 9 bases. CDR3 length: 15 amino acids. Germline loops: CDR1 MNHNS, CDR2 SASEGT. After removal of 3 bases from V and 5 bases from J, the junction contained 7 bases not matched to a gene. DNA of the CDR3: TGTGCCAGCAGTGATCGCCTAGGGACAGGGTATGGCTACACCTTC. Amino acids: CASSDRLGTGYGYTF.

This clone showed up just a few times. A much larger clone differs from this one at a single base, so this may be a read error. Different DNA sequences within this sample yield the same CDR3. The V and J genes are TRBV11-2 and TRBJ2-2, with D possibly TRBD2 on 6 matching bases. The CDR3 is made up of 16 amino acids. Germline CDR1 and CDR2: SGHAT and FQNNGV. The CDR3 DNA sequence: TGTGCCAGCAGCACGGCGGGGCCGAGTAGCACCGGGGAGCTGTTTTTC. It codes for CASSTAGPSSTGELFF. Full variable domain (rest looked up from reference TRBV11-2 and TRBJ2-2): EAGVAQSPRYKIIEKRQSVAFWCNPISGHATLYWYQQILGQGPKLLIQFQNNGVVDDSQLPKDRFSAERLKGVDSTLKIQPAKLEDSAVYLCASSTAGPSSTGELFFGEGSRLTVL.

The chain combines TRBV28 with TRBJ1-2, with unresolved D. Trimming stripped 5 bases from V and 4 bases from J, with 11 bases between. Germline values: CDR1 MDHEN, CDR2 SYDVKM. The CDR3 runs to 13 residues. This CDR3 is CASSPRVRYGYTF. The CDR3 DNA reads as TGTGCCAGCAGTCCTCGAGTCCGCTATGGCTACACCTTC.

The chain joins TRBV5-4 to TRBJ1-2; D is possibly TRBD1 (6 bases). Germline V gives CDR1 SGHNT, CDR2 YYREEE (reference sequence). The CDR3 has 14 residues. The V end lost 1 base, the J end lost 4 bases, and 11 bases lay between the germline ends. The CDR3 is CASSLPTGFYGYTF. CDR3 bases: TGTGCCAGCAGCTTGCCAACAGGGTTCTATGGCTACACCTTC.

This chain joins TRBV9 and TRBJ1-1; D perhaps matches TRBD1 (6 bases). The V end lost 0 bases, the J end lost 7 bases, and 10 bases lay between the germline ends. CDR1 is SGDLS and CDR2 is YYNGEE in the germline V gene. The CDR3 covers 13 residues. The DNA for the CDR3 is TGTGCCAGCAGCGTAGAACAGGGTGGTGAAGCTTTCTTT. It encodes CASSVEQGGEAFF.

This clone is a singleton in its sample. V usage is TRBV28 and J usage is TRBJ2-2; D is possibly TRBD1 or TRBD2 (5 bases each). Deletions cut 6 bases from V and 1 base from J, with 15 bases between. The CDR3 spans 16 residues. CDR1 and CDR2 from the germline V gene are MDHEN and SYDVKM. CDR3 sequence (DNA): TGTGCCAGCAGGAGTCGGTGGGACGGGAACACCGGGGAGCTGTTTTTT. Its translation: CASRSRWDGNTGELFF.

This clone has just one count. The rearrangement uses TRBV11-2 and TRBJ2-3; the D gene is possibly TRBD1 (7 bases). Trimming cost V 1 base and J 3 bases, with 17 bases left between them. The CDR3 spans 17 residues. CDR1 is SGHAT and CDR2 is FQNNGV in the germline V gene. CDR3 amino acids: CASSLVRGELFTDTQYF. The CDR3 nucleotides read TGTGCCAGCAGCTTAGTCAGGGGGGAGCTTTTTACAGATACGCAGTATTTT.

The CDR3, as DNA: TGTGCCAGCAGCTTCCGCAGCGCGAACACCGGGGAGCTGTTTTTT. Translated, it gives CASSFRSANTGELFF. The chain combines TRBV7-2 with TRBJ2-2, with D unclear. The germline CDR1 and CDR2 sequences are SGHTA and FQGNSA. The CDR3 runs 15 residues. The germline V and J ends were trimmed by 3 bases and 0 bases, with 8 bases remaining between them.

Of note for this clone: At one end the junction does not follow the germline gene, possibly because of a read error. The genes are TRBV7-2 and TRBJ2-7, with 8 nucleotides matching TRBD2. CDR1 SGHTA and CDR2 FQGNSA come from the germline V gene. This CDR3 contains 14 residues. The CDR3 DNA follows: TGTGCCAGCAGCGTAGCGGGGCTCTCCTACGAGCAGTACTTC. Translation gives CASSVAGLSYEQYF.

This clone was detected only a few times. The gene calls are TRBV5-1 and TRBJ2-3; TRBD2 matches at 9 bases. V dropped 2 bases and J dropped 2; count of bases not matched to a gene: 3. Per the germline V gene, CDR1 is SGHRS and CDR2 is YFSETQ. This CDR3 contains 15 residues. CDR3 bases: TGCGCCAGCAGCTTCTCTAGCGGGAACACAGATACGCAGTATTTT. Translating gives CASSFSSGNTDTQYF.

This clone was seen a handful of times. V and J are TRBV7-9 and TRBJ2-6; D is undetermined. The CDR3 covers 13 residues. The V gene's germline CDR1 is SEHNR and CDR2 FQNEAQ (reference sequence). V shed 3 bases and J shed 2 bases, with 2 bases lying between them. The CDR3 loop is CASSFPGANVLTF. DNA of the CDR3: TGTGCCAGCAGCTTCCCTGGGGCCAACGTCCTGACTTTC.

The CDR3 reads CSVVSGADTEAFF. The CDR3 nucleotides are TGCAGCGTTGTTTCGGGCGCAGACACTGAAGCTTTCTTT. V usage is TRBV29-1 and J usage is TRBJ1-1; D unclear. Germline CDR1 is SQVTM and CDR2 is ANQGSEA. Deletions cut 4 bases from V and 3 bases from J, with 12 bases between. The CDR3 has 13 residues.

V gene TRBV29-1 combines with J gene TRBJ2-1, with D uncertain. Germline loops: CDR1 SQVTM, CDR2 ANQGSEA. CDR3 length: 13 residues. Trimming removed 5 bases at V and 8 bases at J, with 16 bases between. CDR3 in DNA: TGCAGCGTTCCTAGGGCCCTTGGCTATGAGCAGTTCTTC. This gives the protein CSVPRALGYEQFF.

The rearrangement joins TRBV7-3 to TRBJ2-1, with D unclear. Germline values: CDR1 SGHTA, CDR2 FQGTGA. The V end lost 3 bases, the J end lost 12 bases, and 15 bases lay between the germline ends. The CDR3 loop spans 13 amino acids. The CDR3 reads CASSFGLRGTQFF. CDR3 DNA sequence: TGTGCCAGCAGCTTCGGCTTGAGAGGTACGCAGTTCTTC.

The chain carries TRBV5-1 and TRBJ2-1; D gene uncertain. Germline assignment: CDR1 SGHRS and CDR2 YFSETQ. The CDR3 length is 14 residues. Trimming took 1 base from V and 8 from J, leaving 13 bases between them. CDR3: CASSLLVQSDEQFF. The CDR3 region has the DNA TGCGCCAGCAGCTTGCTAGTCCAGTCGGATGAGCAGTTCTTC.